Below are 9 T cell receptor beta chains sequenced from a single sample in a study of shared clonotypes between healthy human individuals. The naive CD8 subset, CD45RO-negative cells positively selected for CCR7, excluded terminally differentiated effector memory CD45RA+ cells. Data came from immunoSEQ multiplex PCR; TCRdb stores just in-frame clones and leaves some out. The table lists around 2,000,000 clones, about 95% of them singletons. Sample: naive CD8+ T cells sorted from blood. Receptor source: a young man in good health.

This chain joins TRBV27 and TRBJ1-6; perhaps TRBD1 as D (5 bases). V shed 4 bases and J shed 13 bases, with 20 bases lying between them. The CDR3 loop spans 15 amino acids. CDR1 and CDR2 from the germline V gene are MNHEY and SMNVEV (reference sequence). The CDR3 reads CASSSLGDGSPPLHF. The CDR3 DNA follows: TGTGCCAGCAGTTCACTAGGGGACGGGTCTCCCCCCCTCCACTTT.

V and J are TRBV6-5 and TRBJ2-1; TRBD2 aligns across 9 bases. Looked up from germline, CDR1 is MNHEY and CDR2 is SVGAGI. This CDR3 comprises 16 residues. After removal of 0 bases from V and 4 bases from J, the junction contained 4 bases not matched to a gene. CDR3 sequence: CASSYSASGAYNEQFF. CDR3 in DNA: TGTGCCAGCAGTTACTCTGCTAGCGGGGCGTACAATGAGCAGTTCTTC.

The chain couples TRBV7-2 to TRBJ2-7; 13 bases are shared with TRBD2. After removal of 1 base from V and 1 base from J, the junction contained 1 base not matched to a gene. The CDR3 has 16 amino acids. CDR1 is SGHTA, CDR2 FQGNSA, per germline. The CDR3 loop is CASSLGTSGGSYEQYF. The DNA for the CDR3 is TGTGCCAGCAGCTTAGGGACTAGCGGGGGTTCCTACGAGCAGTACTTC.

The chain uses TRBV4-1 and TRBJ1-2; the match to TRBD1 covers 7 bases. The ends lost 0 bases at V and 7 bases at J; junction bases unmatched: 11. The CDR3 covers 16 residues. The germline V gene has CDR1 MGHRA and CDR2 YSYEKL. The chain's CDR3 is CASSQDQRGQLAGYTF. As DNA, the CDR3 is TGCGCCAGCAGCCAAGATCAGAGGGGACAGCTTGCTGGCTACACCTTC.

Regarding this clone: The sample holds other DNA sequences that translate to the same CDR3. The J gene is TRBJ2-7, the V gene TRBV9, with 7 bases aligning to TRBD1. Germline CDR1 is SGDLS and CDR2 is YYNGEE. The CDR3 has 15 residues. V dropped 0 bases and J dropped 2; count of bases not matched to a gene: 5. Written as DNA, the CDR3 is TGTGCCAGCAGCGTAGATCCGGGGACAGCCTACGAGCAGTACTTC. Translation: CASSVDPGTAYEQYF.

This sequence joins TRBV5-4 and TRBJ2-1, with 8 bases identical to TRBD2. CDR1 SGHNT and CDR2 YYREEE come from the germline V gene (reference sequence). CDR3 size: 16 residues. J gave up 5 bases and V 0 bases, and 7 bases lay outside the gene matches. The CDR3 region is CASSLAGAGGHNEQFF. The CDR3, as DNA: TGTGCCAGCAGCTTGGCTGGGGCGGGGGGCCACAATGAGCAGTTCTTC.

The chain employs TRBV11-2 and TRBJ2-1; D unresolved. With 5 bases removed from V and 7 bases from J, the gap between germline ends came to 18 bases. Germline V gene lookup returns CDR1 SGHAT and CDR2 FQNNGV. This CDR3 comprises 15 residues. CDR3 DNA: TGTGCCAGCAGCAGCCCTGCCTCGAAGGTAAATGAGCAGTTCTTC. Its translation is CASSSPASKVNEQFF.

The chain couples TRBV13 to TRBJ1-6; D unresolved. CDR3 size: 15 residues. Per the germline V gene, CDR1 is PRHDT and CDR2 is FYEKMQ (reference sequence). V was clipped by 6 bases and J by 7 bases, with 16 bases between them. The DNA of the CDR3 is TGTGCCAGCAGATCCCTCGTCGTCAAGAATTCACCCCTCCACTTT. This sequence encodes CASRSLVVKNSPLHF.

The CDR3 loop is CASSLAPSYGGELFF. The CDR3 bases are TGTGCCAGCAGTTTGGCACCCTCATATGGCGGGGAGCTGTTTTTT. The chain carries TRBV27 and TRBJ2-2, with D unclear. Looked up from germline, CDR1 is MNHEY and CDR2 is SMNVEV (reference sequence). The V gene lost 3 bases and the J gene lost 7 bases, with 15 bases spanning the gap. The CDR3 contains 15 residues.